The T cell receptor (beta chain) described here comes from a study of T-cell memory formation after mild COVID-19. Study in general: In these data, TCR clusters were largely donor specific. Study results and limitations: Contracting clones localized mainly to CM and EM when CD4+ and mainly to EMRA when CD8+.

The CDR3 has 16 residues. V trimming: 4 bases; J trimming: 2 bases; junction bases outside the gene matches: 6. The germline CDR1 and CDR2 sequences are LNHDA and SQIVND (reference sequence). Constant-segment primers were used for 5'RACE, and the resulting TCR alpha and TCR beta cDNA libraries carried sample barcodes and UMIs. TCRdb re-analysed the 5' RACE reads in MiXCR, keeping a single row per CDR3 protein. The sample has around 200,000 distinct CDR3 sequences, around 25% seen once. Only one count was recorded for this clonotype. Its antigen is currently unknown. The chain joins TRBV19 to TRBJ1-5; TRBD1 agrees at 9 bases. This TCR was sampled from an adult woman who had mild COVID-19 (a few samples of this study predate the infection). Cell type and time point are not known. The sequencing input was PBMCs or a T cell subset sorted from them (not recorded which). The CDR3 is CASSTTWTGGNQPQHF. Here the CDR3 DNA reads TGTGCCAGTAGTACAACATGGACAGGGGGCAATCAGCCCCAGCATTTT. Together with reference TRBV19 and TRBJ1-5, the CDR3 gives the full variable domain: DGGITQSPKYLFRKEGQNVTLSCEQNLNHDAMYWYRQDPGQGLRLIYYSQIVNDFQKGDIAEGYSVSREKKESFPLTVTSAQKNPTAFYLCASSTTWTGGNQPQHFGDGTRLSIL.